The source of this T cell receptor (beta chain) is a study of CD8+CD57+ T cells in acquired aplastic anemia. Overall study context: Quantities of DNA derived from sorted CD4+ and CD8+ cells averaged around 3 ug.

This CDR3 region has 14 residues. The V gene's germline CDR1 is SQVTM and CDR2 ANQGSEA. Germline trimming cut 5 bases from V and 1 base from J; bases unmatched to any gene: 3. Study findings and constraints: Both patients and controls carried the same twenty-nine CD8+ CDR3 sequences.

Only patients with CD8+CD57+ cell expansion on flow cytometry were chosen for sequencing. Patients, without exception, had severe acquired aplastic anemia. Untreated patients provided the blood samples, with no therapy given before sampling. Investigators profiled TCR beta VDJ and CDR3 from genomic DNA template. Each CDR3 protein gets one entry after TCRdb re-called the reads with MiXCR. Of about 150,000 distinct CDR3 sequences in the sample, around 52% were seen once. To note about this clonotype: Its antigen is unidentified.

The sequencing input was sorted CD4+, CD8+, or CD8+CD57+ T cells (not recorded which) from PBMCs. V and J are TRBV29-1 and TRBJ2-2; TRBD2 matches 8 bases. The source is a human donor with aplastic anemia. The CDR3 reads CSVHSGRNTGELFF. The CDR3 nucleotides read TGCAGCGTTCACAGCGGGAGGAACACCGGGGAGCTGTTTTTT.